This T cell receptor beta chain was documented in a study of OX40 agonist ivuxolimab in advanced cancers. Overall study: Ivuxolimab, an antibody acting as an agonist of OX40 (CD134), was used to treat patients. Dose-escalation patients suffered from hepatocellular carcinoma, melanoma, renal cell or head and neck cancer.

Autoimmune disease history or systemic immunosuppression led to patient exclusion. Trimming took 4 bases from V and 2 from J, leaving 5 bases between them. Germline assignment: CDR1 SGHRS and CDR2 YFSETQ. This CDR3 comprises 12 residues. Study-level findings and limits: CD4+ and CD8+ T cells in blood underwent clonal expansion by week 6 at 0.1 to 3.0 mg/kg.

Profiled with immunoSEQ multiplex PCR; TCRdb holds only in-frame clones, not every one. This sample has 55,000 to 80,000 clones; around 90% occur once, and the top ten carry about 1.3%. This clone was observed a few times. Its antigen is undetermined. Within the sample, other DNA sequences also encode this same CDR3. The starting material was CD4+ or CD8+ T cells sorted from blood, obtained in a trial of the OX40 agonist ivuxolimab. The receptor's source is an adult with an advanced solid tumor such as melanoma, head and neck, liver or kidney cancer. This chain connects TRBV5-1 to TRBJ2-3; D gene ambiguous. The CDR3 protein is CASSLNTDTQYF. CDR3 DNA sequence: TGCGCCAGCAGCCTCAACACAGATACGCAGTATTTT.